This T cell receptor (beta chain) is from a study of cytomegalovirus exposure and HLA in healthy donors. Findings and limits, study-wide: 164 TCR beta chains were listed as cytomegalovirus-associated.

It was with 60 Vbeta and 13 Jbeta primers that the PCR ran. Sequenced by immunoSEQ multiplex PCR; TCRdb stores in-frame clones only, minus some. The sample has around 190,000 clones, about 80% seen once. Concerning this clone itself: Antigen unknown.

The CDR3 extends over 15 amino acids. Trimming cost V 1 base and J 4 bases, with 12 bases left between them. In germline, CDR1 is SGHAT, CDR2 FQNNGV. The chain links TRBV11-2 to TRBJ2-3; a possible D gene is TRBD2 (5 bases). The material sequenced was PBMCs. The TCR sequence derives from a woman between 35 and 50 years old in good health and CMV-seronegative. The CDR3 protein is CASSLGVGEPDTQYF. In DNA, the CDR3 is TGTGCCAGCAGCTTAGGGGTGGGAGAACCAGATACGCAGTATTTT. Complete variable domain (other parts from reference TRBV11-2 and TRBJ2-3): EAGVAQSPRYKIIEKRQSVAFWCNPISGHATLYWYQQILGQGPKLLIQFQNNGVVDDSQLPKDRFSAERLKGVDSTLKIQPAKLEDSAVYLCASSLGVGEPDTQYFGPGTRLTVL.